This is a list of T cell receptor beta chains from one sample in a study of cytomegalovirus exposure and HLA in healthy donors. The assay was immunoSEQ multiplex PCR, and TCRdb's table has in-frame clones only and misses some. The data hold about 100,000 clones, with about four fifths observed a single time. The sequencing sample was made of PBMCs. These receptors were obtained from a woman aged 35 to 49 in good health and CMV-seronegative. CDR3s include the opening cysteine and the closing phenylalanine or tryptophan. Fields, in order: clone size, J gene, D gene, V gene, CDR3 protein, CDR3 DNA. The D gene is left open where the match is weak. Some rows have no size entry. The others give once, few or many, or a class for an expanded clone.

NA | TRBJ1-2 | NA | TRBV5-1 | CASSLDPGTSGGYTF | TGCGCCAGCAGCTTGGACCCCGGGACTTCGGGGGGCTACACCTTC
NA | TRBJ1-1 | NA | TRBV14 | CASSPQGKVGLSTEAFF | TGTGCCAGCAGCCCACAGGGAAAGGTCGGCCTGAGTACTGAAGCTTTCTTT
NA | TRBJ1-2 | NA | TRBV29-1 | CSVDEGKRGYPF | TGCAGCGTGGACGAGGGTAAACGTGGCTACCCCTTC
NA | TRBJ1-1 | NA | TRBV19 | CASSISRTQRGTEAFF | TGTGCCAGTAGTATTTCCCGGACGCAAAGGGGGACTGAAGCTTTCTTT
NA | TRBJ2-1 | TRBD2 | TRBV7-3 | CSSSLTGGHYNEQFF | TGTTCCAGCAGCTTAACGGGGGGGCATTACAATGAGCAGTTCTTC
few | TRBJ2-3 | NA | TRBV7-9 | CASGQSTDTQYF | TGTGCCAGCGGACAGAGCACAGATACGCAGTATTTT
medium-sized | TRBJ1-1 | TRBD1 | TRBV4-1 | CASSQGTVPNTEAFF | TGCGCCAGCAGCCAGGGGACAGTGCCGAACACTGAAGCTTTCTTT
NA | TRBJ2-5 | TRBD2 | TRBV19 | CASSIALAPGGRAETQYF | TGTGCCAGTAGTATAGCGCTAGCCCCGGGGGGTAGAGCGGAGACCCAGTACTTC
NA | TRBJ2-2 | TRBD1 | TRBV7-3 | CASSSTGKNTGELFF | TGTGCCAGCAGCTCGACAGGGAAGAACACCGGGGAGCTGTTTTTT
NA | TRBJ2-1 | NA | TRBV15 | CATSRDPGAYNEQFF | TGTGCCACCAGCAGAGATCCAGGGGCCTACAATGAGCAGTTCTTC
NA | TRBJ2-7 | NA | TRBV7-2 | CASSSTGTPYEQYF | TGTGCCAGCAGCTCTACAGGTACCCCCTACGAGCAGTACTTC
NA | TRBJ1-1 | NA | TRBV5-1 | CASSLAGGNTEAFF | TGCGCCAGCAGCTTGGCTGGAGGGAACACTGAAGCTTTCTTT
few | TRBJ2-3 | NA | TRBV9 | CASSAGLGTDTQYF | TGTGCCAGCAGCGCGGGACTGGGCACAGATACGCAGTATTTT
once | TRBJ2-3 | NA | TRBV6-5 | CASTLRTDNTDTQYF | TGTGCCAGCACTCTAAGGACAGACAACACAGATACGCAGTATTTT
NA | TRBJ1-2 | NA | TRBV10-2 | CASNLDSNYGYTF | TGCGCCAGCAACCTCGACAGTAACTATGGCTACACCTTC
NA | TRBJ1-2 | NA | TRBV29-1 | CSVIGRGEEGYGYTF | TGCAGCGTAATAGGCCGGGGGGAGGAAGGATATGGCTACACCTTC
once | TRBJ1-5 | NA | TRBV28 | CASSPPTGQNQPQHF | TGTGCCAGCAGTCCCCCGACAGGACAGAATCAGCCCCAGCATTTT
NA | TRBJ1-5 | NA | TRBV6-1 | CASSEGVSQPQHF | TGTGCCAGCAGTGAAGGTGTCAGTCAGCCCCAGCATTTT
NA | TRBJ2-7 | TRBD1 | TRBV29-1 | CSVEDPGTGGYEQYF | TGCAGCGTTGAAGATCCAGGGACAGGGGGCTACGAGCAGTACTTC
NA | TRBJ2-7 | NA | TRBV28 | CASSPPRASYEQYF | TGTGCCAGCAGTCCCCCCAGGGCCTCGTACGAGCAGTACTTC
NA | TRBJ2-3 | NA | TRBV11-3 | CASSFAGDTQYF | TGTGCCAGCAGCTTCGCCGGAGATACGCAGTATTTT
NA | TRBJ2-7 | NA | TRBV6-6 | CASIRVGEQYF | TGTGCCAGCATTCGGGTGGGCGAGCAGTACTTC
NA | TRBJ2-7 | NA | TRBV5-4 | CASSLVQGNHEQYF | TGTGCCAGCAGCTTGGTGCAGGGGAACCACGAGCAGTACTTC
few | TRBJ1-3 | TRBD1 | TRBV6-1 | CASSEDRGAGNTIYF | TGTGCCAGCAGTGAAGACAGGGGTGCTGGAAACACCATATATTTT
NA | TRBJ1-1 | NA | TRBV5-5 | CASSFRSAGNTEAFF | TGTGCCAGCAGCTTCCGATCGGCAGGGAACACTGAAGCTTTCTTT
NA | TRBJ2-1 | NA | TRBV7-2 | CASSSMGDNYNEQFF | TGTGCCAGCAGCTCGATGGGGGACAACTACAATGAGCAGTTCTTC
NA | TRBJ1-5 | TRBD1 | TRBV6-5 | CASSFGTGAGQPQHF | TGTGCCAGCAGTTTCGGGACAGGGGCCGGGCAGCCCCAGCATTTT
NA | TRBJ2-5 | NA | TRBV29-1 | CSAWTAGETQYF | TGCAGCGCCTGGACAGCTGGAGAGACCCAGTACTTC
NA | TRBJ1-1 | NA | TRBV28 | CASSLSRTSTEAFF | TGTGCCAGCAGCCTAAGTCGAACGAGTACTGAAGCTTTCTTT
NA | TRBJ1-6 | NA | TRBV23-1 | CASSQSAGLGSPLHF | TGCGCCAGCAGTCAATCTGCAGGGTTGGGGTCACCCCTCCACTTT
NA | TRBJ1-1 | NA | TRBV10-3 | CAISEPDRNTEAFF | TGTGCCATCAGTGAACCGGACAGGAACACTGAAGCTTTCTTT
NA | TRBJ2-7 | TRBD1 | TRBV7-7 | CASSAGTGPYEQYF | TGTGCTAGCAGCGCTGGGACAGGGCCGTACGAGCAGTACTTC
NA | TRBJ2-5 | TRBD2 | TRBV7-3 | CASSLTLSGGETQYF | TGTGCCAGCAGCTTAACGTTATCGGGGGGAGAGACCCAGTACTTC
NA | TRBJ1-4 | NA | TRBV7-6 | CASSLGDRPHEKLFF | TGTGCCAGCAGCTTAGGAGACAGGCCGCATGAAAAACTGTTTTTT
NA | TRBJ1-5 | TRBD1 | TRBV28 | CASSTGGGHQPQHF | TGTGCCAGCAGTACAGGGGGAGGCCATCAGCCCCAGCATTTT
once | TRBJ1-5 | NA | TRBV29-1 | CSVKGGGVNQPQNF | TGCAGCGTTAAGGGAGGGGGAGTCAATCAGCCCCAGAATTTT
NA | TRBJ2-7 | TRBD1 | TRBV9 | CASTPGTESYEQYF | TGTGCCAGCACGCCCGGGACAGAGTCCTACGAGCAGTACTTC
NA | TRBJ1-4 | NA | TRBV4-2 | CASSGPGLANEKLFF | TGTGCCAGCAGCGGACCGGGACTGGCTAATGAAAAACTGTTTTTT
NA | TRBJ2-1 | NA | TRBV5-4 | CASSAWTPGSYNEQFF | TGTGCCAGCAGCGCTTGGACTCCTGGCTCCTACAATGAGCAGTTCTTC
NA | TRBJ2-1 | NA | TRBV7-9 | CASSLGQYNEQFF | TGTGCCAGCAGCTTAGGGCAGTACAATGAGCAGTTCTTC